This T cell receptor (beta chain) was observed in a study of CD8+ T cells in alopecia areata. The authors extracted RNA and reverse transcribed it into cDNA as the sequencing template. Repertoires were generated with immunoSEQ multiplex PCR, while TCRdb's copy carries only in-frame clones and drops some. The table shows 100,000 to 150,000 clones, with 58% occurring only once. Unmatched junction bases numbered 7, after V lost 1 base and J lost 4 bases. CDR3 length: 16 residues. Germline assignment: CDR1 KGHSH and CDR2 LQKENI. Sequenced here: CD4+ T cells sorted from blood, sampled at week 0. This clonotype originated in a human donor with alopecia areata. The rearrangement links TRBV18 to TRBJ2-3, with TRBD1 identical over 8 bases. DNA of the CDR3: TGTGCCAGCTCACCACTTGGACAGGGAGGTGCAGATACGCAGTATTTT. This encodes CASSPLGQGGADTQYF.